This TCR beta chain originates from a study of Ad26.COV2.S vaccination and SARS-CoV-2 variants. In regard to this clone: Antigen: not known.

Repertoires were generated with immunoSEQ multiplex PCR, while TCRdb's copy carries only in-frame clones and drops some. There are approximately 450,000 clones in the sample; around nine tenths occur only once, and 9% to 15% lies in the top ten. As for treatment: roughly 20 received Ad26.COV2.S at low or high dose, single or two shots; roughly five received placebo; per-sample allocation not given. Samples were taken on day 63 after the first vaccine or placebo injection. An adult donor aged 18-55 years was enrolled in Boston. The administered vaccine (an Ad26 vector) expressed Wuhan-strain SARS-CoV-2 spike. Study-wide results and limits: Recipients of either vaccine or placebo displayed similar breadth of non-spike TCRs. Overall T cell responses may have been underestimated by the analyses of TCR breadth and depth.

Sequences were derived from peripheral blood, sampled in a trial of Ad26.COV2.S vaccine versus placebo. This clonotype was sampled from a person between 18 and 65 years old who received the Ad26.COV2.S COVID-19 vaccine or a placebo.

CDR3 residues: CASSPPLAGGRNEQFF. The DNA of the CDR3 is TGTGCCAGCTCACCCCCACTTGCGGGAGGGAGAAATGAGCAGTTCTTC. The chain has TRBV18 and TRBJ2-1; 9 bases align to TRBD2. V lost 3 bases, J lost 7 bases, and 10 bases stayed unmatched. The CDR3 is 16 amino acids. Looked up from germline, CDR1 is KGHSH and CDR2 is LQKENI.